The 23 T cell receptor beta chains reported below all come from one sample, sequenced in a study of T cell responses to AZD1222 COVID-19 vaccine. Clones were read by immunoSEQ multiplex PCR, and TCRdb kept only the in-frame ones, dropping some. The top ten hold approximately 4% of the sample, which has 130,000 to 150,000 clones, approximately 78% seen once. The sample here was peripheral blood, taken on day 0 of MenACWY control vaccination. Receptor source: an adult in good health.

V is TRBV19 and J is TRBJ1-5; D uncertain. Germline CDR1 is LNHDA and CDR2 is SQIVND (reference sequence). The V gene lost 6 bases and the J gene lost 1 base, with 16 bases spanning the gap. The CDR3 has 16 residues. The CDR3 coding sequence is TGTGCCAGTAGCCCTGGCTGGGGAGGAAGCAATCAGCCCCAGCATTTT. Its translation is CASSPGWGGSNQPQHF. The full variable domain, with the rest looked up from reference TRBV19 and TRBJ1-5, is DGGITQSPKYLFRKEGQNVTLSCEQNLNHDAMYWYRQDPGQGLRLIYYSQIVNDFQKGDIAEGYSVSREKKESFPLTVTSAQKNPTAFYLCASSPGWGGSNQPQHFGDGTRLSIL.

J is TRBJ1-5 and V is TRBV19; D unresolved. This CDR3 is 13 amino acids long. Deletions cut 8 bases from V and 3 bases from J, with 11 bases between. Germline assignment: CDR1 LNHDA and CDR2 SQIVND (reference sequence). CDR3 sequence: CASQSHLNQPQHF. The CDR3, as DNA: TGTGCCAGTCAGAGTCACCTCAATCAGCCCCAGCATTTT. Using reference TRBV19 and TRBJ1-5 for the parts outside the CDR3, the full variable domain is DGGITQSPKYLFRKEGQNVTLSCEQNLNHDAMYWYRQDPGQGLRLIYYSQIVNDFQKGDIAEGYSVSREKKESFPLTVTSAQKNPTAFYLCASQSHLNQPQHFGDGTRLSIL.

The J gene is TRBJ1-5, the V gene TRBV7-2; no clear D gene. The V and J ends lost 1 base and 6 bases respectively, with 7 bases between them. This CDR3 is built from 13 residues. Germline CDR1 SGHTA, CDR2 FQGNSA. The CDR3 DNA is TGTGCCAGCAGCTTAGTTGCAGTTCAGCCCCAGCATTTT. It encodes CASSLVAVQPQHF.

This sequence joins TRBV5-6 and TRBJ1-3; 7 bases fit TRBD1. CDR1 is SGHDT, CDR2 YYEEEE, per germline. The CDR3 length is 16 residues. The V and J ends lost 6 bases and 5 bases, in that order; junction bases with no gene match: 14. The CDR3 sequence is CASTGPTGMNRNTIYF. CDR3 DNA: TGTGCCAGCACCGGACCGACAGGGATGAACCGAAACACCATATATTTT.

The chain links TRBV23-1 to TRBJ2-7; TRBD1 agrees at 9 bases. TRBV23-1 is filed as an ORF, its function uncertain. CDR3 length: 21 residues. V lost 3 bases to trimming and J lost 5 bases; unmatched junction nucleotides: 26. CDR3 nucleotide sequence: TGCGCCAGCAGTCACCCCTATGGGGACGGGGGCCGGGACAGGGACCCCCACGAGCAGTACGTC. Its protein product is CASSHPYGDGGRDRDPHEQYV.

For the CDR3, the DNA is TGCGCCAGCAGTTGGTCCCTGTCACCGGGACAGGGAACCTCTGGGGCCAACGTCCTGACTTTC. Its translation: CASSWSLSPGQGTSGANVLTF. V gene TRBV4-1 combines with J gene TRBJ2-6; TRBD1 agrees at 9 bases. From germline, CDR1 is MGHRA and CDR2 YSYEKL. This CDR3 has 21 amino acids. V shed 6 bases and J 0 bases; nucleotides not matched to a gene: 18.

This clone was seen once. CDR3 protein: CASTLAGGRIYGYTF. CDR3 coding DNA: TGTGCCAGCACCCTGGCCGGGGGGCGGATCTATGGCTACACCTTC. The V and J genes are TRBV28 and TRBJ1-2; possibly TRBD1 for D (6 bases). The CDR3 sequence is 15 residues long. V lost 7 bases and J 4 bases, leaving 19 bases between the germline ends. CDR1 and CDR2 (germline): MDHEN, SYDVKM.

This clone was picked up a small number of times. The chain combines TRBV27 with TRBJ2-3, with D unclear. The CDR3 is 14 residues long. Germline V lookup: CDR1 MNHEY, CDR2 SMNVEV (reference sequence). The V end lost 2 bases, the J end lost 6 bases, and 12 bases lay between the germline ends. CDR3 protein: CASSLGPNGDTQYF. The CDR3, as DNA: TGTGCCAGCAGTTTAGGGCCGAATGGGGATACGCAGTATTTT.

The chain is built from TRBV16 and TRBJ1-5; TRBD1 might be the D (5 bases). The CDR3 runs 14 residues. CDR1 is KGHSY and CDR2 is FQNENV in the germline V gene. V gave up 4 bases and J gave up 9 bases, with 16 bases separating them. The DNA of the CDR3 is TGTGCCAGCAGCCCTAGACAGACCTCGAGGCCCCAGCATTTT. This encodes CASSPRQTSRPQHF. Supplemented by reference TRBV16 and TRBJ1-5, the full variable domain reads GEEVAQTPKHLVRGEGQKAKLYCAPIKGHSYVFWYQQVLKNEFKFLISFQNENVFDETGMPKERFSAKCLPNSPCSLEIQATKLEDSAVYFCASSPRQTSRPQHFGDGTRLSIL.

The chain couples TRBV7-9 to TRBJ2-5; TRBD2 is a possible D gene (5 bases). V was trimmed by 5 bases and J by 11 bases, leaving 18 bases between them. The CDR3 loop spans 13 amino acids. The germline V gene has CDR1 SEHNR and CDR2 FQNEAQ (reference sequence). The CDR3 region is CASSPGGSGSQYF. The CDR3 DNA reads TGTGCCAGCAGCCCGGGCGGCTCGGGATCTCAGTACTTC. The entire variable domain, with the rest obtained from reference TRBV7-9 and TRBJ2-5, is as follows: DTGVSQNPRHKITKRGQNVTFRCDPISEHNRLYWYRQTLGQGPEFLTYFQNEAQLEKSRLLSDRFSAERPKGSFSTLEIQRTEQGDSAMYLCASSPGGSGSQYFGPGTRLLVL.

V gene TRBV5-4 combines with J gene TRBJ2-5; TRBD2 is a possible D gene (6 bases). Germline-derived CDR1 and CDR2 are SGHNT and YYREEE (reference sequence). V was shortened by 0 bases and J by 6 bases, with 12 bases between the two germline ends. The CDR3 is 14 amino acids. CDR3 protein: CASSLGVGGKTQYF. The CDR3 DNA is TGTGCCAGCAGCTTGGGGGTGGGGGGAAAGACCCAGTACTTC.

The chain is built from TRBV21-1 and TRBJ2-7; TRBD2 was called by the table and not checked on the DNA. TRBV21-1 is a pseudogene locus. This CDR3 region has 17 residues. CDR3 region: CASSKGRGNPSGSSQYF. In nucleotides, the CDR3 is TGTGCCAGCAGCAAGGGGAGGGGCAATCCTAGCGGGTCCTCGCAGTACTTC.

J is TRBJ2-2 and V is TRBV18, with D hard to call. Per the germline V gene, CDR1 is KGHSH and CDR2 is LQKENI. Trimming shortened V by 2 bases and J by 4 bases, and 8 bases separated the two germline ends. The length of the CDR3 is 14 residues. As DNA, the CDR3 is TGTGCCAGCTCACCAGCAGGCGCCACCGGGGAGCTGTTTTTT. It yields the protein CASSPAGATGELFF.

The chain employs TRBV20-1 and TRBJ2-7, with D possibly TRBD1 on 5 matching bases. The CDR3 length is 11 residues. Looked up from germline, CDR1 is DFQATT and CDR2 is SNEGSKA (reference sequence). Trimming removed 4 bases from V and 5 bases from J, with 9 bases in between. CDR3 bases: TGCAGTGCTATCAGGGTCCACGAGCAGTACTTC. It codes for CSAIRVHEQYF.

The chain's CDR3 is CASSKSRTEAFF. The CDR3 DNA is TGTGCCAGCAGCAAGAGTAGAACTGAAGCTTTCTTT. The chain links TRBV5-4 to TRBJ1-1; unclear D gene. The germline gives CDR1 SGHNT, CDR2 YYREEE (reference sequence). Trimming took off 4 bases at V and 5 bases at J, with 9 bases between the two ends. The length of the CDR3 is 12 residues.

V is TRBV6-5 and J is TRBJ2-1; tentatively, D is TRBD1 or TRBD2 (7 bases each). CDR1 and CDR2 (germline): MNHEY, SVGAGI. Trimming removed 8 bases from V and 7 bases from J, with 18 bases in between. The CDR3 runs 14 residues. CDR3 nucleotide sequence: TGTGCCAGCCGGGAGACAGGGAGGGGGAATGAGCAGTTCTTC. Translated, it gives CASRETGRGNEQFF.

V is TRBV12-3 or TRBV12-4 and J is TRBJ2-7; D is unresolved. The V and J ends lost 7 bases and 7 bases respectively, with 11 bases between them. CDR3 length equals 11 residues. The CDR3 sequence is CASTPGREQYF. The CDR3 coding sequence is TGTGCCAGCACCCCAGGACGGGAGCAGTACTTC.

The CDR3 DNA reads TGTGCCAGCTCAAATCGGCCTGGCAGTGATTCACCCCTCCACTTT. It codes for CASSNRPGSDSPLHF. V is TRBV18 and J is TRBJ1-6, with D unresolved. CDR3 size: 15 residues. V dropped 5 bases and J dropped 8 bases, with 16 bases sitting between them. The V gene's germline CDR1 is KGHSH and CDR2 LQKENI.

The rearrangement links TRBV25-1 to TRBJ2-5, with a weak D call TRBD2 (5 bases). Trimming took 3 bases from V and 5 from J, leaving 13 bases between them. The CDR3 runs 14 residues. From germline, CDR1 is MGHDK and CDR2 SYGVNS. CDR3 in amino acids: CASSEVLDRETQYF. The CDR3 region has the DNA TGTGCCAGCAGTGAGGTACTAGATCGTGAGACCCAGTACTTC.

The rearrangement uses TRBV13 and TRBJ1-1; weak D call: TRBD1 (5 bases). Germline V gene lookup returns CDR1 PRHDT and CDR2 FYEKMQ (reference sequence). CDR3 length: 13 amino acids. V dropped 6 bases and J dropped 1 base, with 9 bases sitting between them. CDR3 in amino acids: CASSRGPNTEAFF. CDR3 in DNA: TGTGCCAGCAGTAGGGGCCCGAACACTGAAGCTTTCTTT.

V is TRBV14 and J is TRBJ1-2; D uncertain. With 2 bases removed from V and 8 bases from J, the gap between germline ends came to 12 bases. Germline V lookup: CDR1 SGHDN, CDR2 FVKESK. There are 13 residues in the CDR3. The CDR3 spells CASSQNLVQGYTF. The CDR3 bases are TGTGCCAGCAGCCAAAATTTGGTGCAGGGCTACACCTTC.

The count of this clone is one. V is TRBV5-1 and J is TRBJ2-7, with 7 nucleotides matching TRBD2. Germline-derived CDR1 and CDR2 are SGHRS and YFSETQ. V gave up 5 bases and J gave up 2 bases; unmatched junction bases: 4. The CDR3 has 13 amino acids. CDR3 DNA: TGCGCCAGCAGTTCGGGGGGAGCCTACGAGCAGTACTTC. This encodes CASSSGGAYEQYF.

The V call is TRBV4-2, the J call TRBJ1-2; D remains unclear. This CDR3 spans 13 amino acids. The V and J ends lost 4 bases and 2 bases respectively, with 8 bases between them. CDR1 is LGHNA and CDR2 is YNFKEQ in the germline V gene. The CDR3 is CASSPDLNYGYTF. DNA for the CDR3: TGTGCCAGCAGCCCGGACTTGAACTATGGCTACACCTTC.